A single sample is the source of the 15 T cell receptor beta chains below, sequenced in a study of molecular identifiers for immune sequencing clone quantification. TCRdb recomputed calls from the PCR reads with MiXCR, one row per CDR3 protein. The sample lists about 510,000 distinct CDR3 sequences; 25% were seen once. The sequencing sample was made of naive CD8+ T cells from blood, with Jurkat cell RNA spiked in. Indicated subset: FACS-sorted CD8+CD4-CCR7+CD45RA+ naive T cells. The receptor source for this set is a human donor in good health. Some libraries in this study had Jurkat cell RNA spiked in.

This clonotype occurred a few times. The V and J genes are TRBV7-9 and TRBJ1-5, with D hard to call. The CDR3 runs 13 residues. The V gene lost 5 bases and the J gene lost 4 bases, with 9 bases spanning the gap. Germline V gives CDR1 SEHNR, CDR2 FQNEAQ (reference sequence). CDR3 sequence reads: CASSPDHNQPQHF. The CDR3 nucleotides read TGTGCCAGCAGCCCGGACCATAATCAGCCCCAGCATTTT. Variable domain in full (rest from reference TRBV7-9 and TRBJ1-5): DTGVSQNPRHKITKRGQNVTFRCDPISEHNRLYWYRQTLGQGPEFLTYFQNEAQLEKSRLLSDRFSAERPKGSFSTLEIQRTEQGDSAMYLCASSPDHNQPQHFGDGTRLSIL.

Concerning this clonotype itself: A read error is possible here, since a much larger clone lies one base away. The V and J genes are TRBV5-3 and TRBJ2-6; 7 nucleotides line up with TRBD1. TRBV5-3 is filed as an ORF, its function uncertain. With V trimmed by 8 bases and J by 1 base, 18 bases remained unmatched. CDR3 size: 19 residues. CDR3 residues: CASSPGQVGPSSGANVLTF. The CDR3 DNA is TGTGCCAGCAGCCCCGGACAGGTTGGGCCATCATCTGGGGCCAACGTCCTGACTTTC.

V and J are TRBV20-1 and TRBJ2-2; D may be TRBD1 (5 bases). Trimming left V 0 bases short and J 0 bases short, with 11 bases between. The germline CDR1 and CDR2 sequences are DFQATT and SNEGSKA (reference sequence). This CDR3 spans 16 amino acids. The CDR3 reads CSARDTDNTNTGELFF. The CDR3 DNA sequence: TGCAGTGCTAGAGATACGGACAACACGAACACCGGGGAGCTGTTTTTT.

This clonotype was seen more than once but under ten times. The rearrangement uses TRBV24-1 and TRBJ2-2, with a tentative D call TRBD1 (5 bases). The CDR3 extends over 11 amino acids. The germline CDR1 and CDR2 sequences are KGHDR and SFDVKD. V shed 5 bases and J shed 8 bases, with 5 bases lying between them. The CDR3 nucleotides read TGTGCCACCAGTGGACAGGGGGAGCTGTTTTTT. This translates into CATSGQGELFF.

This clonotype has just a few counts. V and J are TRBV29-1 and TRBJ1-2; 9 bases map to TRBD1. The CDR3 consists of 13 residues. CDR1 and CDR2 from the germline V gene are SQVTM and ANQGSEA. With 6 bases clipped from V and 8 bases from J, the junction kept 10 bases outside the gene matches. CDR3 bases: TGCAGCGTCCTGGGACAGGGTGAGCAGGGCTACACCTTC. Its protein is CSVLGQGEQGYTF.

This clonotype was seen a few times. The CDR3 region is CASSQDFGRDYEQYF. The CDR3 nucleotides read TGCGCCAGCAGCCAAGATTTCGGCCGTGACTACGAGCAGTACTTC. This rearrangement joins TRBV4-1 to TRBJ2-7; D not certain. This CDR3 has 15 residues. With 0 bases removed from V and 3 bases from J, the gap between germline ends came to 12 bases. Looked up from germline, CDR1 is MGHRA and CDR2 is YSYEKL.

Notes on this clonotype: An end of the junction differs from the germline gene, which may be a read error. V is TRBV19 and J is TRBJ2-1; D gene unclear. CDR3 length: 14 residues. CDR1 and CDR2 (germline): LNHDA, SQIVND (reference sequence). The CDR3 DNA reads as TGTGTCAGTAGTTACGGAGCCCTTTACAATGAGCAGTTCTTC. Its translation: CVSSYGALYNEQFF.

This clonotype was seen only a few times. The chain links TRBV12-3 or TRBV12-4 to TRBJ1-2, with a weak D call TRBD1 (5 bases). The CDR3 is 14 residues long. V was cut by 2 bases and J by 4 bases, with 11 bases left in between. For the CDR3, the DNA is TGTGCCAGCAGTTTAAGGGGCTCGGGCTATGGCTACACCTTC. Translated: CASSLRGSGYGYTF.

This clonotype was detected a few times. The rearrangement joins TRBV4-1 to TRBJ2-2, with D possibly TRBD2 on 5 matching bases. Germline values: CDR1 MGHRA, CDR2 YSYEKL. V was cut by 0 bases and J by 6 bases, with 20 bases left in between. There are 18 residues in the CDR3. The CDR3 protein is CASSQDLNQPTIPGELFF. In DNA form, the CDR3 reads TGCGCCAGCAGCCAAGATCTTAATCAACCGACTATCCCCGGGGAGCTGTTTTTT.

This chain joins TRBV28 and TRBJ2-7; 8 bases map to TRBD1. CDR3 length: 13 amino acids. V lost 8 bases to trimming and J lost 4 bases; unmatched junction nucleotides: 7. Germline-derived CDR1 and CDR2 are MDHEN and SYDVKM. The chain's CDR3 is CASSWTGPYEQYF. In DNA form, the CDR3 reads TGTGCCAGCTCTTGGACAGGGCCGTACGAGCAGTACTTC.

Concerning this clonotype: One end of the junction does not line up with germline, which may come from a read error. This chain links TRBV4-1 with TRBJ2-3; 7 bases fit TRBD2. The CDR3 consists of 15 residues. CDR1 and CDR2 (germline): MGHRA, YSYEKL. The DNA for the CDR3 is TGCGCCAGCAGCCAAGAAAGCGGGGTAACTTATACGCAGTTTTTT. This sequence encodes CASSQESGVTYTQFF.

This clonotype was observed a few times. This chain links TRBV20-1 with TRBJ2-7, with 9 bases lining up with TRBD1. The ends lost 7 bases at V and 5 bases at J; junction bases unmatched: 12. Germline assignment: CDR1 DFQATT and CDR2 SNEGSKA (reference sequence). The CDR3 is made up of 14 amino acids. CDR3 in DNA: TGCAGTGTCCCCACCGGGACAGGGAACCACGAGCAGTACTTC. Translating it yields CSVPTGTGNHEQYF.

In this sample, this clonotype turned up a few times. V is TRBV11-2 and J is TRBJ2-1; a possible D gene is TRBD2 (5 bases). The ends were cut back, 5 bases at V and 0 bases at J, with 11 bases in the middle. This CDR3 spans 15 amino acids. Germline V lookup: CDR1 SGHAT, CDR2 FQNNGV. CDR3 nucleotide sequence: TGTGCCAGCAGCCCCCCGGGGAGCTCCTACAATGAGCAGTTCTTC. Amino acid sequence: CASSPPGSSYNEQFF.

This clonotype was seen at least ten times. The junction differs from germline at one of its ends, possibly a read error. The CDR3 spells CASSYGTAYEQYF. In DNA, the CDR3 is TGCGCCAGCAGCTACGGGACAGCCTACGAGCAGTACTTC. The rearrangement joins TRBV5-6 to TRBJ2-7; 7 bases map to TRBD1. From germline, CDR1 is SGHDT and CDR2 YYEEEE. The length of the CDR3 is 13 residues.

A remark on this clonotype: A read error is possible here, since a much larger clone lies one base away. The chain is built from TRBV4-3 and TRBJ2-7; 7 nucleotides line up with TRBD2. This CDR3 spans 15 amino acids. Germline V gene lookup returns CDR1 LGHNA and CDR2 YSLEER. The CDR3 sequence is CASSQDPSGPYAQYF. Written as DNA, the CDR3 is TGCGCCAGCAGCCAAGACCCTAGCGGCCCCTACGCGCAGTACTTC.